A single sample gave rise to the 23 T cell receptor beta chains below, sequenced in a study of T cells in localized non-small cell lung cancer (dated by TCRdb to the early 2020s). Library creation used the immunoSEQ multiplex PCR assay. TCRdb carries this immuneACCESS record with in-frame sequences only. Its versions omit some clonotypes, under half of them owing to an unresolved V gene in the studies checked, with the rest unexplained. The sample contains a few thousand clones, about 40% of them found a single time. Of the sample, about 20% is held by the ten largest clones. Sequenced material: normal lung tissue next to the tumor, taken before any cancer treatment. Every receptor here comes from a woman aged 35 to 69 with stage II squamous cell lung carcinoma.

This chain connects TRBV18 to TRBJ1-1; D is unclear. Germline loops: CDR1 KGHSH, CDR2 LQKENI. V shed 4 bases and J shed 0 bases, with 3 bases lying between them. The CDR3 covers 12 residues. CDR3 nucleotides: TGTGCCAGCTCACTTATGAACACTGAAGCTTTCTTT. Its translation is CASSLMNTEAFF.

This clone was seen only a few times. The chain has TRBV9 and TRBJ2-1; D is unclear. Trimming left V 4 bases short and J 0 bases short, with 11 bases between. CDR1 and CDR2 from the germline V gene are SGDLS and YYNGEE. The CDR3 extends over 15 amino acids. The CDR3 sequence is CASSIYSSSYNEQFF. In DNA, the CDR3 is TGTGCCAGCAGCATCTACTCTAGCTCCTACAATGAGCAGTTCTTC.

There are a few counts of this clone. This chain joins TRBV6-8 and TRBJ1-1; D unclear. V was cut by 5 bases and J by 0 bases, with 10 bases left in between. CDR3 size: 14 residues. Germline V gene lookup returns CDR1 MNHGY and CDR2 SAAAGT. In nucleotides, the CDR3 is TGTGCCAGCAGTACTGACGGTGTGAACACTGAAGCTTTCTTT. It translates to CASSTDGVNTEAFF.

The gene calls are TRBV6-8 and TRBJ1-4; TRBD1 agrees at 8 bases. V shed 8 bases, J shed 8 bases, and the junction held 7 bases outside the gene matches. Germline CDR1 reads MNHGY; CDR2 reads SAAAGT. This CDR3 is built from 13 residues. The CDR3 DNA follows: TGTGCCAGCCAGACAGGGGATGGCGAAAAACTGTTTTTT. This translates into CASQTGDGEKLFF.

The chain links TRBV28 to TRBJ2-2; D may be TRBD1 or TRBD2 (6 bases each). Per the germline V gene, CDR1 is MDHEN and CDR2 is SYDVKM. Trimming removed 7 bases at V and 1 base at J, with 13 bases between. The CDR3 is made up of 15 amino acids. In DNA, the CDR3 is TGTGCCAGCATCTCGGGGGACATGAACACCGGGGAGCTGTTTTTT. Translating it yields CASISGDMNTGELFF.

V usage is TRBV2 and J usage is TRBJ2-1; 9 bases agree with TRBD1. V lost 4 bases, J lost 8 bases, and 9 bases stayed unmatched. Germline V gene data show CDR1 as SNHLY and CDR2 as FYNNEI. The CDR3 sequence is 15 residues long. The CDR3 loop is CASSGGTGGFDEQFF. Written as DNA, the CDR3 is TGTGCCAGCAGTGGGGGTACAGGGGGCTTTGATGAGCAGTTCTTC.

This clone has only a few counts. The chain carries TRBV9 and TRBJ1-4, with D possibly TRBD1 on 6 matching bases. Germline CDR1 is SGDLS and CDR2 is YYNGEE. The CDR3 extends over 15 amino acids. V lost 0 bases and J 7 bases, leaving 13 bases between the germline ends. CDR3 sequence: CASSVGAGEGEKLFF. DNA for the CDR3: TGTGCCAGCAGCGTAGGAGCAGGGGAGGGTGAAAAACTGTTTTTT.

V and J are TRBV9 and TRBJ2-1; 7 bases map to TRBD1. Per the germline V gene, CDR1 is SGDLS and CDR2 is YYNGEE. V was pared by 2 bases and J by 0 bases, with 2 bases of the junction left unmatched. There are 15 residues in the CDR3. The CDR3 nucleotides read TGTGCCAGCAGCGTCCAGGGGGACTCCTACAATGAGCAGTTCTTC. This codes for CASSVQGDSYNEQFF.

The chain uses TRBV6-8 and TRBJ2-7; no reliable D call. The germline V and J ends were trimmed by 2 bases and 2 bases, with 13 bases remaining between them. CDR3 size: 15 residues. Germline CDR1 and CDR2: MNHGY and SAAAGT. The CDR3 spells CASSYGHLETYEQYF. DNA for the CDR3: TGTGCCAGCAGTTACGGCCACCTCGAAACCTACGAGCAGTACTTC.

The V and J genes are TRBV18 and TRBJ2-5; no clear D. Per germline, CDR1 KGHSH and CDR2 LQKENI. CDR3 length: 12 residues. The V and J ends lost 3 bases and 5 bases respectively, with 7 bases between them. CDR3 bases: TGTGCCAGCTCACCGTCCGGGGAGACCCAGTACTTC. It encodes CASSPSGETQYF.

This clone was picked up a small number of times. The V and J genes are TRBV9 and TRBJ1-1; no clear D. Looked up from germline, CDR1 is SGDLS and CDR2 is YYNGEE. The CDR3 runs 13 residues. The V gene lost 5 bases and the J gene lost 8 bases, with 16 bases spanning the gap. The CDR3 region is CASSNPVGVEAFF. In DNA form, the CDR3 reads TGTGCCAGCAGTAACCCCGTGGGCGTCGAAGCTTTCTTT.

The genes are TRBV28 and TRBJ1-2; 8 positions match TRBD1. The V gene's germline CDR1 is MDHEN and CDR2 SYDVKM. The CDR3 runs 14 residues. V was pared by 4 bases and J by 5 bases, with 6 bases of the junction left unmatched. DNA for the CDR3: TGTGCCAGCAGTTCAGGGGGCGCGAAGTATGGCTACACCTTC. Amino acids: CASSSGGAKYGYTF.

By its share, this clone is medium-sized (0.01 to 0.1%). CDR3 sequence reads: CASSPGQGDGELFF. The CDR3 nucleotides read TGTGCCAGCAGTCCGGGACAGGGGGACGGGGAGCTGTTTTTT. The chain carries TRBV11-3 and TRBJ2-2; 11 positions agree with TRBD1. The V and J ends lost 6 bases and 7 bases, in that order; junction bases with no gene match: 4. The CDR3 spans 14 residues. Germline CDR1 and CDR2: SGHNT and YENEEA. Full variable domain (remainder filled in from reference TRBV11-3 and TRBJ2-2): EAGVVQSPRYKIIEKKQPVAFWCNPISGHNTLYWYLQNLGQGPELLIRYENEEAVDDSQLPKDRFSAERLKGVDSTLKIQPAELGDSAVYLCASSPGQGDGELFFGEGSRLTVL.

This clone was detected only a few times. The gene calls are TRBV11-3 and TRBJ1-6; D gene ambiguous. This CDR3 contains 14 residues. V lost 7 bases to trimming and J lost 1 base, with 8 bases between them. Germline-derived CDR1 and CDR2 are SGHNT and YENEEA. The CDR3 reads CASNTGSYNSPLHF. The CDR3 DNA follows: TGTGCCAGCAATACGGGATCCTATAATTCACCCCTCCACTTT.

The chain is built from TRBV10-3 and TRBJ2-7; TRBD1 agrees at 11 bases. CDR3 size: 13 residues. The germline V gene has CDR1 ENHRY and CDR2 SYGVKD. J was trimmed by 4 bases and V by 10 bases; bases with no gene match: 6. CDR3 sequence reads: CASSGTGGYEQYF. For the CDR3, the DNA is TGTGCCAGCTCCGGGACAGGGGGTTACGAGCAGTACTTC.

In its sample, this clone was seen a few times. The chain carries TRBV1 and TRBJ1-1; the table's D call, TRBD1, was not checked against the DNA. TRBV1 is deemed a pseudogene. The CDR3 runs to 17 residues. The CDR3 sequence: CASSQDRTGRTNTEAFF. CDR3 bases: TGCGCCAGCAGCCAAGATAGGACAGGCCGCACGAACACTGAAGCTTTCTTT.

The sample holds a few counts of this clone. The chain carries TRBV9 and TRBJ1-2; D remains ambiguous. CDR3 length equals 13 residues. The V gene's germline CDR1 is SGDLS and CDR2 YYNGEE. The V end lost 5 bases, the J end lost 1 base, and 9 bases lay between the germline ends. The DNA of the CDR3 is TGTGCCAGCAGTTGGGAAAATAACTATGGCTACACCTTC. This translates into CASSWENNYGYTF.

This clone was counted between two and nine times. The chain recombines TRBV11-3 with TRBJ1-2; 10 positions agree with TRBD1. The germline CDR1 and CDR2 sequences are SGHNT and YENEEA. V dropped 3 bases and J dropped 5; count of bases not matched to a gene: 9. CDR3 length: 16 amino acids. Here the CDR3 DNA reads TGTGCCAGCAGCTTGGAAGGGACAGGGGACGCATATGGCTACACCTTC. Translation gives CASSLEGTGDAYGYTF.

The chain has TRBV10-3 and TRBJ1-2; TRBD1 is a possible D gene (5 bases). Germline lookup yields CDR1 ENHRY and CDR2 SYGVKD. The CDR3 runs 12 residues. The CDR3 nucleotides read TGTGCTATCTGGGGGGGAAACTATGGCTACACCTTC. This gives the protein CAIWGGNYGYTF.

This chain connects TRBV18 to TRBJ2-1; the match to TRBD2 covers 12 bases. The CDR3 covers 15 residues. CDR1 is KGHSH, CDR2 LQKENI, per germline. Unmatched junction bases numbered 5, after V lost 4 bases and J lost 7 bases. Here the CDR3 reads CASSQNLAGGNEQFF. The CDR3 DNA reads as TGTGCCAGCTCACAGAACCTAGCGGGAGGGAATGAGCAGTTCTTC.

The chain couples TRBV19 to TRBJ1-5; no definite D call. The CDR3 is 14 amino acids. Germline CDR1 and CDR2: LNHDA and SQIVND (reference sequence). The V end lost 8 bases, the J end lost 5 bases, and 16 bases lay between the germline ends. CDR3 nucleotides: TGTGCCAGTGGGGAGTATACAGTCTATCAGCCCCAGCATTTT. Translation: CASGEYTVYQPQHF.

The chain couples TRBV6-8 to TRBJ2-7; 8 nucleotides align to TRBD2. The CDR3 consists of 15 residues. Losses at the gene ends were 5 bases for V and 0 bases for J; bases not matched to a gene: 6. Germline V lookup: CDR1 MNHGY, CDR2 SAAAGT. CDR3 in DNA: TGTGCCAGCAGTAAAGCGGGAGAAACCTCCTACGAGCAGTACTTC. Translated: CASSKAGETSYEQYF.

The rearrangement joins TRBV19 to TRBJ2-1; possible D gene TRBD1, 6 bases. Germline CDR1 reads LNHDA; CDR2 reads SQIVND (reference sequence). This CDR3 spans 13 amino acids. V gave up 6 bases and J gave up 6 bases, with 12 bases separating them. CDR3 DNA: TGTGCCAGTAGGCCCAGGGGTGGCAATGAGCAGTTCTTC. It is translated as CASRPRGGNEQFF.